This T cell receptor beta chain was captured in a study of blood T cell repertoires in COVID-19. The table came from immunoSEQ multiplex PCR; TCRdb's copy has only in-frame clones and leaves some out. The sample carries 100,000 to 120,000 clones, about 79% recorded once. CDR1 SGHTA and CDR2 FQGTGA come from the germline V gene. J was trimmed by 4 bases and V by 2 bases; bases with no gene match: 4. The length of the CDR3 is 16 residues. The TCR was taken from a woman over 75 with active or convalescent COVID-19. V gene TRBV7-3 combines with J gene TRBJ2-2; 10 bases map to TRBD1. The specimen sequenced was peripheral blood. CDR3 loop: CASSLSGTGVTGELFF. CDR3 nucleotide sequence: TGTGCCAGCAGCTTATCTGGGACAGGGGTCACCGGGGAGCTGTTTTTT. Combining the CDR3 with reference TRBV7-3 and TRBJ2-2 gives the whole variable domain GAGVSQTPSNKVTEKGKYVELRCDPISGHTALYWYRQSLGQGPEFLIYFQGTGAADDSGLPNDRFFAVRPEGSVSTLKIQRTERGDSAVYLCASSLSGTGVTGELFFGEGSRLTVL.